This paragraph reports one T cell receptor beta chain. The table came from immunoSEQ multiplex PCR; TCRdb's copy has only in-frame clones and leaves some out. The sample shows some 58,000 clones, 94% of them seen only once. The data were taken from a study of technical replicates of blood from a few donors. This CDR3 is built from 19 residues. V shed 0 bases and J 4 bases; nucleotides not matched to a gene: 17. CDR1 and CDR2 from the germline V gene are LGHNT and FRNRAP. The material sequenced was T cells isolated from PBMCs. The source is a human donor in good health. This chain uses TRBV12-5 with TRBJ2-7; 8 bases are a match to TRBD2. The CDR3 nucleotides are TGTGCTAGTGGTTTGGTAAAATCGGGGGGGGCCACCTCCAGTTACGAGCAGTACTTC. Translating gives CASGLVKSGGATSSYEQYF. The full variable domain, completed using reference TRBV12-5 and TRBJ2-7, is DARVTQTPRHKVTEMGQEVTMRCQPILGHNTVFWYRQTMMQGLELLAYFRNRAPLDDSGMPKDRFSAEMPDATLATLKIQPSEPRDSAVYFCASGLVKSGGATSSYEQYFGPGTRLTVT.